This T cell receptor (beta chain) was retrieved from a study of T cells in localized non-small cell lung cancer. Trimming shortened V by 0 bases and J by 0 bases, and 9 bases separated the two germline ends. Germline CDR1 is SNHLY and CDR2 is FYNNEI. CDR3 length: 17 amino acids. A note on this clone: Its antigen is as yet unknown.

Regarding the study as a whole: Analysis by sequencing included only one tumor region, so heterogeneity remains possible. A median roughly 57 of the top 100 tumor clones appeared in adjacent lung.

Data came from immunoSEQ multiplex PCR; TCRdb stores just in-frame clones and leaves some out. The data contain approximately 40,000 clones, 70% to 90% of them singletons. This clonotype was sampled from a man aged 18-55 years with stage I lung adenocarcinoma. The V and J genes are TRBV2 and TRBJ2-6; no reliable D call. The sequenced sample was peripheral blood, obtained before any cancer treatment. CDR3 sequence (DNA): TGTGCCAGCAGTGAAGCTTCCGTAAGCTCTGGGGCCAACGTCCTGACTTTC. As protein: CASSEASVSSGANVLTF.